A selection of T cell receptor beta chains follows, all from one sample in a study of cytomegalovirus exposure and HLA in healthy donors. TCRdb's table, derived via immunoSEQ multiplex PCR, lists solely in-frame clones and lacks some. The sample lists about 200,000 clones, 79% occurring once. The sample was PBMCs. The receptors originated from a young woman in good health and CMV-seropositive. The CDR3 runs from the conserved cysteine through the conserved F or W. The D gene is left open where the match is weak. Clone size, where shown, is once, few, many, or a class for clones that have expanded.

clone_size	v_call	d_call	cdr3_aa
once	TRBV10-3	NA	CAIRESGGSTDTQYF
NA	TRBV6-5	TRBD1	CASSYIKGADSPLHF
NA	TRBV5-1	NA	CASSLGVRQSQETQYF
NA	TRBV14	TRBD2	CASSQGLAESYEQYF
NA	TRBV19	NA	CASSTRARQGRVDNQPQHF
NA	TRBV29-1	TRBD1	CSVEGGQGASTDTQYF
NA	TRBV27	NA	CASSLRGPSSYEQYF
NA	TRBV25-1	TRBD1	CASSVAGTGGNTIYF
NA	TRBV6-1	TRBD1	CASSEEGALSTEAFF
NA	TRBV11-2	TRBD1	CASSLGGQGGIQFF
few	TRBV5-1	NA	CASSPEIRSSSYEQYF
once	TRBV7-9	TRBD2	CASSARLASPTDTQYF
NA	TRBV15	NA	CATSRDGVLASTDTQYF
NA	TRBV10-2	TRBD1	CASSETTGKNTEAFF
once	TRBV6-5	NA	CASKEQGNTGELFF
once	TRBV20-1	TRBD1	CRATGEFEQYF
NA	TRBV10-1	TRBD1	CASSASRDSNEKLFF
NA	TRBV28	NA	CASSLEPLASSYNEQFF
NA	TRBV13	NA	CASSLGQGVRELFF
NA	TRBV18	NA	CASSPQGINYEQYF
NA	TRBV10-3	NA	CAISENREKGYTF
few	TRBV6-5	TRBD2	CASRGSGDVNEQFF
NA	TRBV7-8	NA	CASSFSDGGSGNTIYF
NA	TRBV4-1	NA	CASSHPRGEQYF